This TCR beta chain was observed in a study of T cell responses to AZD1222 COVID-19 vaccine. The CDR3 runs 17 residues. Germline CDR1 SGDLS, CDR2 YYNGEE. J gave up 7 bases and V 4 bases, and 15 bases lay outside the gene matches. Libraries were prepared by immunoSEQ multiplex PCR; TCRdb keeps only in-frame clonotypes and omits some of them. In the table there are approximately 120,000 clones, 70% to 90% of which are singletons. The sequencing here drew on peripheral blood, taken on day 0 of AZD1222 vaccination. This TCR derives from an adult in good health. The genes are TRBV9 and TRBJ2-2; TRBD2 aligns across 8 bases. CDR3 region: CASSPPKGTSRIGELFF. The CDR3, as DNA: TGTGCCAGCAGCCCGCCCAAAGGGACTAGTAGGATCGGGGAGCTGTTTTTT.